This note documents a single T cell receptor (beta chain) sequence. Arm-PCR of CDR3 regions and iRepertoire HTBI primers were used to build TCR beta libraries. From the multiplex PCR reads, TCRdb called clonotypes with MiXCR, one entry per CDR3 protein. Among hundreds of thousands of distinct CDR3 sequences listed, 16% were seen once. Per germline, CDR1 MGHDK and CDR2 SYGVNS. With 4 bases clipped from V and 3 bases from J, the junction kept 2 bases outside the gene matches. The CDR3 loop spans 13 amino acids. This record belongs to a study of regulatory T cells in long-lasting Graves disease. Turning to the study itself: Graves' patients, newly diagnosed, had taken antithyroid drugs under 3 months.

Time point noted: newly diagnosed GD, antithyroid drugs for less than 3 months. RNA isolated from PBMCs was used to make the TCR library. These sequences were also reported in another study, on T cells in Graves' hyperthyroidism and ophthalmopathy.

Here the sequenced sample was peripheral blood mononuclear cells (PBMCs), taken at new diagnosis, from a patient treated with antithyroid drugs. The J gene is TRBJ2-7, the V gene TRBV25-1; TRBD1 matches at 8 bases. The sequence derives from a middle-aged man with Graves disease. CDR3 bases: TGTGCCAGCAGTGTCACAGGGGGCTACGAGCAGTACTTC. Protein product: CASSVTGGYEQYF.